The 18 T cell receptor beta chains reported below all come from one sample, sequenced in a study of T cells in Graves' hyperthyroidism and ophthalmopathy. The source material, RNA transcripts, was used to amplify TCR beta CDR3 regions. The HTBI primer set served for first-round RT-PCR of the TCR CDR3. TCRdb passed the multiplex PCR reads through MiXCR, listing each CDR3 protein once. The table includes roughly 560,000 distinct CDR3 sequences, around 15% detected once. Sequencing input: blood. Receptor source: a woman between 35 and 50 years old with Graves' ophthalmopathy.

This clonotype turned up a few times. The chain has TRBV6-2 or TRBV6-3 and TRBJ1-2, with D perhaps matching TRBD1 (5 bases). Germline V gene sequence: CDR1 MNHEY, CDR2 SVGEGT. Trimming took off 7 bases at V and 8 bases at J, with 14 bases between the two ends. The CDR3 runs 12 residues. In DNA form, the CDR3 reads TGTGCCAGCACGACAGCGTTACTCGGCTACACCTTC. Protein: CASTTALLGYTF.

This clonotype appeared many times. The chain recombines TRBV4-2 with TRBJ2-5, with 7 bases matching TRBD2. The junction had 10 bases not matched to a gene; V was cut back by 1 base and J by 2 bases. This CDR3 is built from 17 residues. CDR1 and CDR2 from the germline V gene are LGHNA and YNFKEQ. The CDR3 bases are TGTGCCAGCAGCCAAGCTTTAGGGGCTAGCGGACAAGAGACCCAGTACTTC. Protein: CASSQALGASGQETQYF.

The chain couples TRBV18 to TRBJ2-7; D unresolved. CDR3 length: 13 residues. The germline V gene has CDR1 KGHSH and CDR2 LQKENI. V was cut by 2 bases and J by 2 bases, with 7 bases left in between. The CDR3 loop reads CASSPGDPYEQYF. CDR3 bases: TGTGCCAGCTCACCAGGGGATCCCTACGAGCAGTACTTC.

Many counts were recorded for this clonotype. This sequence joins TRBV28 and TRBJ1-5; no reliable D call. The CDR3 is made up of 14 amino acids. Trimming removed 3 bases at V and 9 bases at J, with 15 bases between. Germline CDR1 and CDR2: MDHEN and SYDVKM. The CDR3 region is CASSLLKFAPPQHF. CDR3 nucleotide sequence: TGTGCCAGCAGTTTGCTGAAGTTCGCGCCGCCCCAGCATTTT.

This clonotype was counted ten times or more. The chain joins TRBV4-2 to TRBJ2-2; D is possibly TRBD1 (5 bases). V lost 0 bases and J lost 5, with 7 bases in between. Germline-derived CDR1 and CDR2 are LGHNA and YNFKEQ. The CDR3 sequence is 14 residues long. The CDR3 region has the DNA TGTGCCAGCAGCCAAGAGACAGTTACCGGGGAGCTGTTTTTT. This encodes CASSQETVTGELFF.

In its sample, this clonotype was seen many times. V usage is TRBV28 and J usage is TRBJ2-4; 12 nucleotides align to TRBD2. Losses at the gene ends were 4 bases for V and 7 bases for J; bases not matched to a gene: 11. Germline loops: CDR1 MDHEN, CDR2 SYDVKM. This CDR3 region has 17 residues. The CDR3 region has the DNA TGTGCCAGCAGTTACCCCCTCAAGACTAGCGGGAGTAACATTCAGTACTTC. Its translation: CASSYPLKTSGSNIQYF. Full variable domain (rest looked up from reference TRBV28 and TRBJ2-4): DVKVTQSSRYLVKRTGEKVFLECVQDMDHENMFWYRQDPGLGLRLIYFSYDVKMKEKGDIPEGYSVSREKKERFSLILESASTNQTSMYLCASSYPLKTSGSNIQYFGAGTRLSVL.

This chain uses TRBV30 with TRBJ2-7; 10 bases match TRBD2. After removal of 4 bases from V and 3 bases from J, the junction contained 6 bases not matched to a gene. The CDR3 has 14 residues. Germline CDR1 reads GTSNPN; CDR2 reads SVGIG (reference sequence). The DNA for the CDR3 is TGTGCCTGGACCGGAGCGGGAGGGGGCTACGAGCAGTACTTC. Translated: CAWTGAGGGYEQYF.

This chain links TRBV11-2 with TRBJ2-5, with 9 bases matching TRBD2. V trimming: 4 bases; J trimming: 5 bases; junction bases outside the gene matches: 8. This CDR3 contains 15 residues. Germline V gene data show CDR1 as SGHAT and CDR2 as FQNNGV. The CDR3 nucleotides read TGTGCCAGCAGCTCCGTTCGCAGCGGGAGGGAGACCCAGTACTTC. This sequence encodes CASSSVRSGRETQYF.

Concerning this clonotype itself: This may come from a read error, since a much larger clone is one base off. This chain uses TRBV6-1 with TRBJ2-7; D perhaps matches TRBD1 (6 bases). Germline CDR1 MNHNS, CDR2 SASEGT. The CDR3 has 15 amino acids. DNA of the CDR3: TGTGCCAGCAGTGCAGGGGTCGCGGCCGTCTACGAGCAGTGCTTC. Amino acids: CASSAGVAAVYEQCF.

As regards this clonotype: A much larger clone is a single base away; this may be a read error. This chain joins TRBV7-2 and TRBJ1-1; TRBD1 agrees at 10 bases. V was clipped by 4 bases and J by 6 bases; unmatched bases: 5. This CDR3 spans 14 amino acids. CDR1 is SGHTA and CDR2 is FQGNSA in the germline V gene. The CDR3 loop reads CASSSDRGWAEAFF. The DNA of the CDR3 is TGTGCCAGCAGCTCGGACAGGGGGTGGGCTGAAGCTTTCTTT. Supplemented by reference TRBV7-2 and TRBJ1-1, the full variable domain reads GAGVSQSPSNKVTEKGKDVELRCDPISGHTALYWYRQSLGQGLEFLIYFQGNSAPDKSGLPSDRFSAERTGGSVSTLTIQRTQQEDSAVYLCASSSDRGWAEAFFGQGTRLTVV.

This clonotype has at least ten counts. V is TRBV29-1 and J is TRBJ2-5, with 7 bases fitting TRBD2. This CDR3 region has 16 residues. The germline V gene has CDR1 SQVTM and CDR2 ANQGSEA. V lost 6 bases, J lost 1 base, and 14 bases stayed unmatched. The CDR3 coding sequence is TGCAGCGTAAAACCGGCGTCTAGCGGAGCCCAAGAGACCCAGTACTTC. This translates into CSVKPASSGAQETQYF.

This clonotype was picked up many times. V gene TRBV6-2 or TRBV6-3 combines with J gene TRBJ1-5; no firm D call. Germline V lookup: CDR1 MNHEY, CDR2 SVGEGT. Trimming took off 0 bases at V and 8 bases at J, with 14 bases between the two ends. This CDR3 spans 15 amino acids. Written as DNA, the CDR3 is TGTGCCAGCAGTTACTCACCGATCGGAAGGGAGCCCCAGCATTTT. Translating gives CASSYSPIGREPQHF.

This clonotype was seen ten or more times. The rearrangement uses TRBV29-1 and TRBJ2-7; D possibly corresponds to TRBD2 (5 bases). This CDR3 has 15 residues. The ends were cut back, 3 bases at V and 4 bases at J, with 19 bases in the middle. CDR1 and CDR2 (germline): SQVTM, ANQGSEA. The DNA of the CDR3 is TGCAGCGTTGAGGGAGTTACCCCCAACCAATACGAGCAGTACTTC. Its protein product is CSVEGVTPNQYEQYF.

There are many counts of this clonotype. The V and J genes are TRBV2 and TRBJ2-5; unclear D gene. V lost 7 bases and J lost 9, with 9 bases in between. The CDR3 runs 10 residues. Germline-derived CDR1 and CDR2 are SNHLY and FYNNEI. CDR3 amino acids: CASINVAQYF. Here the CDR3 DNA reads TGTGCCAGCATTAATGTAGCCCAGTACTTC.

CDR3 region: CASSVGAHPTDTQYF. The CDR3 DNA sequence: TGTGCCAGCAGCGTAGGGGCACACCCCACAGATACGCAGTATTTT. The gene calls are TRBV9 and TRBJ2-3; D call uncertain. Per the germline V gene, CDR1 is SGDLS and CDR2 is YYNGEE. The germline V and J ends were trimmed by 0 bases and 2 bases, with 10 bases remaining between them. The CDR3 has 15 residues.

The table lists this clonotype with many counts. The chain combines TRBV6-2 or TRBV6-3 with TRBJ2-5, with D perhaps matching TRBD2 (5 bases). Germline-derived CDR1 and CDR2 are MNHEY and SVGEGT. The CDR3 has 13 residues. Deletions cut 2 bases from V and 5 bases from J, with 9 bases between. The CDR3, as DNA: TGTGCCAGCAGTTACATAGCGTACGAGACCCAGTACTTC. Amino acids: CASSYIAYETQYF.

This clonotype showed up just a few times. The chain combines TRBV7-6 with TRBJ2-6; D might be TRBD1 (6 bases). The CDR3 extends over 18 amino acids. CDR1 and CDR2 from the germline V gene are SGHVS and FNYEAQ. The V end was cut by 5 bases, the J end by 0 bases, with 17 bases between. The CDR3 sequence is CASSPATGISSGANVLTF. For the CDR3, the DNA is TGTGCCAGCAGCCCGGCTACAGGGATCAGCTCTGGGGCCAACGTCCTGACTTTC.

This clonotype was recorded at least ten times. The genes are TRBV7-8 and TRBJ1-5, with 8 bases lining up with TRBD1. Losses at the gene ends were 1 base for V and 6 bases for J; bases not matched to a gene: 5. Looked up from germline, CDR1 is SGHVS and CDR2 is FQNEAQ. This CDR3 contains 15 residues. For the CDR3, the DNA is TGTGCCAGCAGCTTAGGACAGGGGTTAGCTCAGCCCCAGCATTTT. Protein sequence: CASSLGQGLAQPQHF.